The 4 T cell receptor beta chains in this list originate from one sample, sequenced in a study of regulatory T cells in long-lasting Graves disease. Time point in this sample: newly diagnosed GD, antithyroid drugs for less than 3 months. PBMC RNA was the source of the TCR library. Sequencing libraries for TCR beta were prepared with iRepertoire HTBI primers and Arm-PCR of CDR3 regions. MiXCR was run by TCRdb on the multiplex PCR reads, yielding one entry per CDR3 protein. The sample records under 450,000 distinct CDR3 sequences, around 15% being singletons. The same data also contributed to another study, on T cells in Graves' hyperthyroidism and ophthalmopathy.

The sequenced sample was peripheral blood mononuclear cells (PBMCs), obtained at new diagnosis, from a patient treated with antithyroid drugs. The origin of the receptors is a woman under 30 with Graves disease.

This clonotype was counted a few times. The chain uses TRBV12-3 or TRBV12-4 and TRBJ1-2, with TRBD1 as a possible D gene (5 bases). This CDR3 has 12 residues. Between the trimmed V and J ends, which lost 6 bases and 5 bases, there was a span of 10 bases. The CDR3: CASRRGLYGYTF. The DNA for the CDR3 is TGTGCCAGCAGGAGGGGATTATATGGCTACACCTTC.

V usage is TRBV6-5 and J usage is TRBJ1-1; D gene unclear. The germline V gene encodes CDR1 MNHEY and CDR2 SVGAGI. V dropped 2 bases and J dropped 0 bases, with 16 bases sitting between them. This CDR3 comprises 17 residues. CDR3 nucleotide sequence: TGTGCCAGCAGTTACAGCTCCAGTCCTATGATGAACACTGAAGCTTTCTTT. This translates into CASSYSSSPMMNTEAFF.

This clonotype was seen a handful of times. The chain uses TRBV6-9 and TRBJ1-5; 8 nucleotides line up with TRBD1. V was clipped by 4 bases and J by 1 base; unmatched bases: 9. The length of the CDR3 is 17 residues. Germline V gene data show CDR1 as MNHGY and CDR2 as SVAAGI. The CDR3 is CASSSDRGRGSNQPQHF. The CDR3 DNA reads TGTGCCAGCAGTTCCGACAGGGGAAGAGGGAGCAATCAGCCCCAGCATTTT.

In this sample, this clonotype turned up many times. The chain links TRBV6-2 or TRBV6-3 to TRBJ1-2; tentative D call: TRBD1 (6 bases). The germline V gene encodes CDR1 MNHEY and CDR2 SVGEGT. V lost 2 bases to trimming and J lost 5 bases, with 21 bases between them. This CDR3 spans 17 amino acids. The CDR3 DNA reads TGTGCCAGCAGTTACGGGTCCGGGGGCGCGGGGATTTATGGCTACACCTTC. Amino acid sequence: CASSYGSGGAGIYGYTF.